This T cell receptor (beta chain) was observed in a study of blood T cell repertoires in COVID-19. Only in-frame clones appear in the TCRdb table, and some are missing; sequencing was by immunoSEQ multiplex PCR. The table lists around 72,000 clones, about 87% of them singletons. CDR1 and CDR2 from the germline V gene are SGDLS and YYNGEE. V was cut by 3 bases and J by 4 bases, with 16 bases left in between. The CDR3 consists of 15 residues. The sample comprised peripheral blood. The sequence was obtained from a man aged 50 to 60 with active COVID-19. This chain joins TRBV9 and TRBJ1-2; TRBD1 is a possible D gene (5 bases). The CDR3 loop reads CASSEGTGGTYGYTF. CDR3 nucleotide sequence: TGTGCCAGCAGCGAGGGGACGGGGGGGACCTATGGCTACACCTTC.